These T cell receptor beta chains were read from a single sample in a study of T-cell memory formation after mild COVID-19. TCRdb used MiXCR to reprocess the 5' RACE reads, holding one entry per CDR3 protein. The data show approximately 570,000 distinct CDR3 sequences, over 15% seen once. Material for sequencing was PBMCs or a T cell subset sorted from them (not recorded which). These receptors were collected from an adult woman who had mild COVID-19 (a few samples of this study predate the infection). Cell type and time point are not known. Both conserved end residues are part of each CDR3. Fields, in order: J gene, clone size, D gene, V gene, CDR3 length, CDR3 protein, CDR3 DNA. The D gene is left open where the match is weak. Not all rows give a size; the values are once, few, many and, for expanded clones, a class.

>TRBJ2-3|few|.|TRBV9|15
CASSVAPQGTDTQYF
TGTGCCAGCAGCGTCGCCCCCCAGGGGACAGATACGCAGTATTTT
>TRBJ2-5|few|TRBD2|TRBV2|15
CASSVEGSGILGQYF
TGTGCCAGCAGTGTCGAGGGTAGCGGGATCTTGGGACAGTACTTC
>TRBJ1-5|.|.|TRBV6-1|18
CASSERDRKRLINQPQHF
TGTGCCAGCAGTGAACGAGACAGAAAACGGCTAATCAATCAGCCCCAGCATTTT
>TRBJ2-7|.|.|TRBV25-1|15
CASSAGQPGWDEQYF
TGTGCCAGCAGTGCCGGACAGCCCGGATGGGACGAGCAGTACTTC
>TRBJ2-1|.|TRBD2|TRBV6-6|16
CASSRGLAGSYNEQFF
TGTGCCAGCAGCCGAGGACTAGCGGGTTCCTACAATGAGCAGTTCTTC
>TRBJ1-1|.|TRBD1|TRBV11-2|16
CASSPDRGRRNTEAFF
TGTGCCAGCAGCCCCGACAGGGGGCGAAGGAACACTGAAGCTTTCTTT
>TRBJ2-3|few|.|TRBV5-1|14
CASSGPQFPDTQYF
TGCGCCAGCAGCGGACCCCAGTTCCCGGATACGCAGTATTTT
>TRBJ2-3|.|.|TRBV29-1|13
CTVRGASTDTQYF
TGCACTGTGAGGGGGGCTAGCACAGATACGCAGTATTTT
>TRBJ1-5|.|TRBD1|TRBV24-1|17
CATSATGYIGSNQPQHF
TGTGCCACCTCCGCGACAGGGTATATCGGTAGCAATCAGCCCCAGCATTTT
>TRBJ2-2|.|TRBD2|TRBV7-3|15
CASSLSSSGAGELFF
TGTGCCAGCAGCTTATCGTCTAGCGGGGCCGGGGAGCTGTTTTTT
>TRBJ2-1|.|TRBD2|TRBV2|16
CASSPVAGGSYNEQFF
TGTGCCAGCAGTCCCGTAGCGGGAGGGAGTTACAATGAGCAGTTCTTC
>TRBJ2-1|many|.|TRBV7-3|17
CASSLFATANRVVEQFF
TGTGCCAGCAGCTTATTCGCCACCGCTAACAGGGTCGTTGAGCAGTTCTTC
>TRBJ2-5|.|TRBD2|TRBV4-1|17
CASSQVVAGEVEETQYF
TGCGCCAGCAGCCAAGTGGTAGCGGGGGAGGTAGAGGAGACCCAGTACTTC
>TRBJ2-1|.|TRBD1|TRBV7-9|15
CASSPQGQKYNEQFF
TGTGCCAGCAGCCCGCAGGGACAGAAATACAATGAGCAGTTCTTC
>TRBJ2-1|.|TRBD2|TRBV7-3|17
CASSPSRAGLTYNEQFF
TGTGCCAGCAGCCCCTCACGAGCGGGGCTCACCTACAATGAGCAGTTCTTC
>TRBJ2-3|.|.|TRBV9|14
CASSVQGRPDTQYF
TGTGCCAGCAGCGTCCAGGGGAGACCAGATACGCAGTATTTT
>TRBJ2-1|few|.|TRBV30|14
CAWSPSDIGYEQFF
TGTGCCTGGAGTCCCTCGGACATCGGGTATGAGCAGTTCTTC
>TRBJ2-2|few|TRBD2|TRBV3-1|17
CASSQESLAGVTGELFF
TGTGCCAGCAGCCAAGAGTCGCTAGCGGGAGTCACCGGGGAGCTGTTTTTT
>TRBJ1-3|many|TRBD1|TRBV7-9|13
CASSPRGPDTIYF
TGTGCCAGCAGCCCCAGGGGGCCAGACACCATATATTTT
>TRBJ1-4|.|TRBD1|TRBV6-2/TRBV6-3|17
CASSYWTGAPSDEKLFF
TGTGCCAGCAGTTACTGGACAGGGGCCCCCTCGGATGAAAAACTGTTTTTT
>TRBJ1-5|few|.|TRBV20-1|13
CSAAGTANQPQHF
TGCAGTGCTGCCGGGACGGCAAATCAGCCCCAGCATTTT
>TRBJ1-5|few|.|TRBV7-2|14
CASSSDGGHQPQHF
TGTGCCAGCAGCTCGGACGGGGGTCATCAGCCCCAGCATTTT
>TRBJ2-3|few|TRBD2|TRBV24-1|19
CATSDPGLAGGHSTDTQYF
TGTGCCACCAGTGATCCCGGACTAGCGGGAGGACACAGCACAGATACGCAGTATTTT
>TRBJ1-2|.|TRBD1|TRBV5-1|16
CASNKRPGQGHYGYTF
TGCGCCAGCAATAAAAGGCCGGGACAGGGACACTATGGCTACACCTTC
>TRBJ2-7|once|.|TRBV27|17
CASSLSRSRDGAYEQYF
TGTGCCAGCAGTTTATCGAGGAGCAGGGACGGGGCCTACGAGCAGTACTTC
>TRBJ2-7|.|.|TRBV7-9|15
CASSPTRGRTYEQYF
TGTGCCAGCAGCCCAACCAGGGGTAGGACCTACGAGCAGTACTTC
>TRBJ2-7|.|.|TRBV4-1|18
CASSQDRGLNKQNYEQYF
TGCGCCAGCAGCCAAGATAGGGGGTTGAACAAACAGAATTACGAGCAGTACTTC
>TRBJ2-3|many|TRBD2|TRBV5-1|19
CASSLAILAGAPSTDTQYF
TGCGCCAGCAGCTTGGCCATTCTAGCGGGAGCCCCCAGCACAGATACGCAGTATTTT
>TRBJ1-1|.|.|TRBV11-2|14
CASSLEGKNTEAFF
TGTGCCAGCAGCTTAGAGGGTAAGAACACTGAAGCTTTCTTT
>TRBJ2-5|few|.|TRBV2|16
CASSEVGTWQQETQYF
TGTGCCAGCAGTGAAGTTGGGACATGGCAACAAGAGACCCAGTACTTC
>TRBJ1-1|.|.|TRBV20-1|14
CSARTLDMNTEAFF
TGCAGTGCTAGGACCCTGGACATGAACACTGAAGCTTTCTTT
>TRBJ1-2|few|.|TRBV5-6|12
CASSLNDYGYTF
TGTGCCAGCAGCTTGAATGACTATGGCTACACCTTC
>TRBJ2-7|.|TRBD1|TRBV4-1|17
CASSRPGRQGFTYEQYF
TGCGCCAGCAGCCGCCCAGGACGACAGGGCTTTACCTACGAGCAGTACTTC
>TRBJ2-7|few|.|TRBV12-3/TRBV12-4|15
CASSLWGRYSYEQYF
TGTGCCAGCAGTTTATGGGGACGGTACTCCTACGAGCAGTACTTC
>TRBJ2-1|few|TRBD1|TRBV24-1|14
CATRGQGAYNEQFF
TGTGCCACCAGAGGACAGGGAGCCTACAATGAGCAGTTCTTC
>TRBJ2-1|.|.|TRBV11-3|17
CASSSKLGGPLYNEQFF
TGTGCCAGCAGCTCCAAACTCGGGGGGCCCCTTTACAATGAGCAGTTCTTC
>TRBJ1-2|few|TRBD1|TRBV5-1|15
CASSLEAGGDYGYTF
TGCGCCAGCAGCTTGGAAGCAGGGGGCGACTATGGCTACACCTTC
>TRBJ1-5|.|.|TRBV12-3/TRBV12-4|18
CASSFGIIETGVNQPQHF
TGTGCCAGCAGTTTTGGGATAATCGAAACGGGAGTCAATCAGCCCCAGCATTTT
>TRBJ2-7|few|TRBD2|TRBV12-3/TRBV12-4|15
CASSRTSGFSYEQYF
TGTGCCAGCAGTAGGACTAGCGGGTTCTCCTACGAGCAGTACTTC
>TRBJ2-5|.|TRBD2|TRBV24-1|16
CATSDALAGDRETQYF
TGTGCCACCAGCGATGCACTAGCGGGAGACAGAGAGACCCAGTACTTC
>TRBJ2-6|many|.|TRBV15|18
CATSPETASTSGANVLTF
TGTGCCACCAGCCCAGAAACAGCATCAACTTCTGGGGCCAACGTCCTGACTTTC
>TRBJ2-1|.|TRBD2|TRBV2|15
CASIRLAAAVYEQFF
TGTGCCAGCATTCGACTAGCGGCGGCGGTCTATGAGCAGTTCTTC
>TRBJ2-7|few|TRBD1|TRBV6-6|15
CASSSSQGPADEQYF
TGTGCCAGCAGTTCCTCACAGGGGCCAGCCGACGAGCAGTACTTC
>TRBJ2-7|few|.|TRBV24-1|14
CATSVEGPPYEQYF
TGTGCCACCAGTGTCGAGGGGCCTCCCTACGAGCAGTACTTC
>TRBJ1-4|.|TRBD1|TRBV7-9|15
CASSFWTGGIEKLFF
TGTGCCAGCAGCTTTTGGACAGGGGGGATTGAAAAACTGTTTTTT
>TRBJ2-2|.|.|TRBV18|16
CASSPPLHRNYGELFF
TGTGCCAGCTCACCACCATTGCACAGGAACTACGGGGAGCTGTTTTTT
>TRBJ1-1|.|.|TRBV4-1|15
CASSQDPRLGSEAFF
TGCGCCAGCAGCCAAGATCCGAGGTTAGGATCTGAAGCTTTCTTT
>TRBJ1-2|few|TRBD1|TRBV12-3/TRBV12-4|16
CASSFGAGGLLDGYTF
TGTGCCAGCAGTTTTGGGGCAGGGGGACTTTTGGATGGCTACACCTTC
>TRBJ1-3|.|.|TRBV6-1|15
CASRLDGSSGNTIYF
TGTGCCAGCAGATTGGACGGGAGCTCTGGAAACACCATATATTTT
>TRBJ2-6|few|.|TRBV6-4|15
CASSDEGSGANVLTF
TGTGCCAGCAGTGACGAGGGCTCCGGGGCCAACGTCCTGACTTTC
>TRBJ1-3|.|TRBD1|TRBV12-3/TRBV12-4|16
CASSLGAGGLGNTIYF
TGTGCCAGCAGTTTAGGGGCAGGGGGCCTAGGAAACACCATATATTTT
>TRBJ2-1|.|.|TRBV7-6|15
CASSLVPYGYNEQFF
TGTGCCAGCAGCTTGGTTCCCTACGGGTACAATGAGCAGTTCTTC
>TRBJ2-7|.|.|TRBV5-1|14
CASSLTGPTYEQYF
TGCGCCAGCAGCTTGACAGGCCCTACCTACGAGCAGTACTTC
>TRBJ2-3|.|.|TRBV7-9|12
CASSRDLDTQYF
TGTGCCAGCAGCCGGGACTTAGATACGCAGTATTTT
>TRBJ2-1|.|TRBD1|TRBV7-2|16
CASSSPGQGSYNEQFF
TGTGCCAGCAGCTCACCCGGACAGGGGTCGTACAATGAGCAGTTCTTC
>TRBJ2-2|.|TRBD2|TRBV3-1|18
CASSQVLAGALSTGELFF
TGTGCCAGCAGCCAAGTACTAGCGGGAGCCTTGAGCACCGGGGAGCTGTTTTTT
>TRBJ2-7|few|.|TRBV5-1|15
CASSLDTVSGYEQYF
TGCGCCAGCAGCTTGGACACAGTCTCAGGCTACGAGCAGTACTTC
>TRBJ1-5|.|.|TRBV19|13
CATEGNSNQPQHF
TGTGCCACGGAAGGGAATAGCAATCAGCCCCAGCATTTT
>TRBJ1-5|few|TRBD1|TRBV20-1|18
CSAREGTGGRRKGQPQHF
TGCAGTGCTAGAGAAGGGACAGGGGGGAGAAGAAAAGGTCAGCCCCAGCATTTT